This T cell receptor beta chain was sequenced during a study of T cell changes during pregnancy in multiple sclerosis. Germline V gives CDR1 SGHRS, CDR2 YFSETQ. The junction had 7 bases not matched to a gene; V was cut back by 3 bases and J by 5 bases. The CDR3 loop spans 16 amino acids. Libraries were prepared by immunoSEQ multiplex PCR; TCRdb keeps only in-frame clonotypes and omits some of them. This sample has tens of thousands of clones, with approximately 93% found just once. The J gene is TRBJ1-6, the V gene TRBV5-1; 8 bases match TRBD1. The input for sequencing was peripheral blood, taken in the second trimester of pregnancy. The sequence came from a female donor in good health, enrolled as a control in a pregnancy study. CDR3 sequence: CASSYGQGGDNSPLHF. The DNA for the CDR3 is TGCGCCAGCAGCTACGGACAGGGCGGGGATAATTCACCCCTCCACTTT.